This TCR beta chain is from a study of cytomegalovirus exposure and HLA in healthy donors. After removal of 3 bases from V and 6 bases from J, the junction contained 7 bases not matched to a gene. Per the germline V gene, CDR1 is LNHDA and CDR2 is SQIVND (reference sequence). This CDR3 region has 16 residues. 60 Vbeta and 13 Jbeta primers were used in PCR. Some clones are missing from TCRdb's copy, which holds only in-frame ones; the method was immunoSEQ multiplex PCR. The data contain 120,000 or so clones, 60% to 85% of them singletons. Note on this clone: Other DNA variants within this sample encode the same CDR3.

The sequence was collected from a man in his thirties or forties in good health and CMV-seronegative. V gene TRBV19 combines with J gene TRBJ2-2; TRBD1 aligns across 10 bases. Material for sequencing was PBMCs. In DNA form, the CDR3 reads TGTGCCAGTAGTATGTCGACAGGGGGCTGGTCCGGGGAGCTGTTTTTT. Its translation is CASSMSTGGWSGELFF.